These T cell receptor beta chains were read from a single sample in a study of blood T cell repertoires in COVID-19. Profiling relied on immunoSEQ multiplex PCR, and the TCRdb table lists in-frame clones only, not all of them. The sample has 250,000 to 350,000 clones, around 84% seen once. The sample taken for sequencing was peripheral blood. These receptors were collected from a human donor with COVID-19, enrolled during active disease. The donor label of this sample is uncertain. Each CDR3 is given with its conserved first and last residue. D genes are given only for firm matches. Some rows have no size entry. The others give once, few or many, or a class for an expanded clone.

v_call: TRBV12-3/TRBV12-4; clone_size: -; d_call: TRBD1; j_call: TRBJ1-5; cdr3_nt: TGTGCCAGCAGAGCCGGACAGGACCAGCCCCAGCATTTT; cdr3_aa: CASRAGQDQPQHF
v_call: TRBV28; clone_size: -; d_call: TRBD2; j_call: TRBJ2-7; cdr3_nt: TGTGCCAGCAGTACCCGACCGGGGGGGTCGCATCCCGAGCAGTACTTC; cdr3_aa: CASSTRPGGSHPEQYF
v_call: TRBV18; clone_size: -; d_call: TRBD1; j_call: TRBJ1-2; cdr3_nt: TGTGCCAGCTCACCGTGGGACAGGGGCGTAATCTATGGCTACACCTTC; cdr3_aa: CASSPWDRGVIYGYTF
v_call: TRBV28; clone_size: -; d_call: TRBD1; j_call: TRBJ1-3; cdr3_nt: TGTGCCAGCAGACTAATTACCGGGACAGGGGGCAAGAACACCATATATTTT; cdr3_aa: CASRLITGTGGKNTIYF
v_call: TRBV19; clone_size: -; d_call: TRBD2; j_call: TRBJ2-3; cdr3_nt: TGTGCCAGTAGTAACCGCGGACTAGCACTGGGAGATACGCAGTATTTT; cdr3_aa: CASSNRGLALGDTQYF
v_call: TRBV19; clone_size: -; d_call: TRBD1; j_call: TRBJ2-3; cdr3_nt: TGTGCCAGTAGCACAGGGGGTGACACAGATACGCAGTATTTT; cdr3_aa: CASSTGGDTDTQYF
v_call: TRBV11-1; clone_size: few; d_call: -; j_call: TRBJ1-1; cdr3_nt: TGTGCCAGCAGCCTCATCCGCGGGGGGAACACTGAAGCTTTCTTT; cdr3_aa: CASSLIRGGNTEAFF
v_call: TRBV9; clone_size: once; d_call: -; j_call: TRBJ2-7; cdr3_nt: TGTGCCAGCAGCGTAGCTTTCGACGAGCAGTACTTC; cdr3_aa: CASSVAFDEQYF
v_call: TRBV4-3; clone_size: -; d_call: -; j_call: TRBJ2-1; cdr3_nt: TGCGCCAGCAGCCCAAGGGGAGGAATTGATGAGCAGTTCTTC; cdr3_aa: CASSPRGGIDEQFF
v_call: TRBV28; clone_size: -; d_call: -; j_call: TRBJ1-1; cdr3_nt: TGTGCCAGCAGTTTGGGGGGGGCCGGGAACACTGAAGCTTTCTTT; cdr3_aa: CASSLGGAGNTEAFF
v_call: TRBV19; clone_size: -; d_call: TRBD2; j_call: TRBJ2-3; cdr3_nt: TGTGCCAGTAGTAGTCTTAGCGGGAGTGTGAGAGATACGCAGTATTTT; cdr3_aa: CASSSLSGSVRDTQYF
v_call: TRBV3-1/TRBV3-2; clone_size: once; d_call: -; j_call: TRBJ1-1; cdr3_nt: TGTGCCAGCAGCCAAAAAACAGGGTTGGACACTGAAGCTTTCTTT; cdr3_aa: CASSQKTGLDTEAFF
v_call: TRBV19; clone_size: -; d_call: TRBD1; j_call: TRBJ1-1; cdr3_nt: TGTGCCAGTAGTATCCTCGACAGGGTTACTGAAGCTTTCTTT; cdr3_aa: CASSILDRVTEAFF
v_call: TRBV27; clone_size: -; d_call: TRBD1; j_call: TRBJ1-2; cdr3_nt: TGTGCCAGCAGCCGGTATATAGGGACAACAGGGGATTCCTATGGCTACACCTTC; cdr3_aa: CASSRYIGTTGDSYGYTF
v_call: TRBV15; clone_size: -; d_call: -; j_call: TRBJ2-7; cdr3_nt: TGTGCCACCAGCAGTTTTATGACAGGTTCCTACGAGCAGTACTTC; cdr3_aa: CATSSFMTGSYEQYF
v_call: TRBV29-1; clone_size: -; d_call: TRBD1; j_call: TRBJ1-1; cdr3_nt: TGCAGCGCCGGGGACAGGGTCGCTTTCTTT; cdr3_aa: CSAGDRVAFF
v_call: TRBV12-5; clone_size: -; d_call: TRBD2; j_call: TRBJ2-7; cdr3_nt: TGTGCTAGTGGTCCGCGGGAGGGTTTAATACAGCAGTACTTC; cdr3_aa: CASGPREGLIQQYF
v_call: TRBV28; clone_size: -; d_call: -; j_call: TRBJ2-7; cdr3_nt: TGTGCCAGCAGTTTATTCGGCGGGAACCGACACTCCTACGAGCAGTACTTC; cdr3_aa: CASSLFGGNRHSYEQYF
v_call: TRBV3-1/TRBV3-2; clone_size: -; d_call: -; j_call: TRBJ2-5; cdr3_nt: TGTGCCAGCAGCCCCCGGGCAGGGGTTGGGGTCCCTGAAGAGACCCAGTACTTC; cdr3_aa: CASSPRAGVGVPEETQYF
v_call: TRBV28; clone_size: -; d_call: TRBD1; j_call: TRBJ1-1; cdr3_nt: TGTGCCAGCAGCTTACAGGGGTACACTGAAGCTTTCTTT; cdr3_aa: CASSLQGYTEAFF
v_call: TRBV12-3/TRBV12-4; clone_size: -; d_call: -; j_call: TRBJ1-1; cdr3_nt: TGTGCCAGCAGGTTGGGAGGGAACGTTGAAGCTTTCTTT; cdr3_aa: CASRLGGNVEAFF
v_call: TRBV9; clone_size: few; d_call: -; j_call: TRBJ2-7; cdr3_nt: TGTGCCAGCAGCGTAGGTGCGAACCCGCCCTCGAACGAGCAGTACTTC; cdr3_aa: CASSVGANPPSNEQYF
v_call: TRBV29-1; clone_size: -; d_call: -; j_call: TRBJ1-1; cdr3_nt: TGCAGCGTTGGGAGAAACAGGGTTGAAGGCACTGAAGCTTTCTTT; cdr3_aa: CSVGRNRVEGTEAFF
v_call: TRBV9; clone_size: few; d_call: TRBD2; j_call: TRBJ2-5; cdr3_nt: TGTGCCAGCAGCGTCGGTAGCGGGAGAGGTGAGACCCAGTACTTC; cdr3_aa: CASSVGSGRGETQYF
v_call: TRBV6-5; clone_size: -; d_call: -; j_call: TRBJ1-6; cdr3_nt: TGTGCCAGCAGTTACTCGAGGAGGAATAATTCACCCCTCCACTTT; cdr3_aa: CASSYSRRNNSPLHF
v_call: TRBV5-1; clone_size: -; d_call: -; j_call: TRBJ2-7; cdr3_nt: TGCGCCAGCAGCTTGGCCCCGAGCTACGAGCAGTACTTC; cdr3_aa: CASSLAPSYEQYF
v_call: TRBV4-1; clone_size: few; d_call: -; j_call: TRBJ1-4; cdr3_nt: TGCGCCAGCAGCCAAGAAAGGCAGGGAAGCGAAAAACTGTTTTTT; cdr3_aa: CASSQERQGSEKLFF
v_call: TRBV5-1; clone_size: -; d_call: -; j_call: TRBJ1-1; cdr3_nt: TGCGCCAGCAGCCATGGGAGGCTGAACACTGAAGCTTTCTTT; cdr3_aa: CASSHGRLNTEAFF
v_call: TRBV5-4; clone_size: -; d_call: -; j_call: TRBJ2-7; cdr3_nt: TGTGCCAGCAGCTTGGAGGCAGGGTATATCGTTAGGGACGAGCAGTACTTC; cdr3_aa: CASSLEAGYIVRDEQYF
v_call: TRBV3-1/TRBV3-2; clone_size: -; d_call: -; j_call: TRBJ1-5; cdr3_nt: TGTGCCAGCAGCCAAGGGAGTAGGGGATGGGAGCCCCAGCATTTT; cdr3_aa: CASSQGSRGWEPQHF
v_call: TRBV7-3; clone_size: -; d_call: TRBD1; j_call: TRBJ1-5; cdr3_nt: TGTGCCAGTAAAGGGGGCTCTCAGCCCCAGCATTTT; cdr3_aa: CASKGGSQPQHF
v_call: TRBV7-2; clone_size: -; d_call: -; j_call: TRBJ2-7; cdr3_nt: TGTGCCAGCAGCCGGGACTTCTCCTCCTACGAGCAGTACTTC; cdr3_aa: CASSRDFSSYEQYF
v_call: TRBV21-1; clone_size: -; d_call: -; j_call: TRBJ1-1; cdr3_nt: TGTGCCAGCAACCGAGCTGCGAACACTGAAGCTTTCTTT; cdr3_aa: CASNRAANTEAFF
v_call: TRBV9; clone_size: -; d_call: -; j_call: TRBJ2-7; cdr3_nt: TGTGCCAGCAGCGTAGCCCCGGTTACCCACGAGCAGTACTTC; cdr3_aa: CASSVAPVTHEQYF
v_call: TRBV7-8; clone_size: -; d_call: -; j_call: TRBJ1-1; cdr3_nt: TGTGCCAGCAGCTTAGGACAGTTGTCTGAAGCTTTCTTT; cdr3_aa: CASSLGQLSEAFF
v_call: TRBV12-2; clone_size: few; d_call: -; j_call: TRBJ1-1; cdr3_nt: TGTGCAAGTCGCTTAGAGGGGGAGGGTGCTGGGGGCACTGAAGCTTTCTTT; cdr3_aa: CASRLEGEGAGGTEAFF
v_call: TRBV18; clone_size: -; d_call: TRBD1; j_call: TRBJ1-1; cdr3_nt: TGTGCCAGCTCCCCAATTCACACAGGGGACACTGAAGCTTTCTTT; cdr3_aa: CASSPIHTGDTEAFF
v_call: TRBV5-1; clone_size: -; d_call: -; j_call: TRBJ2-1; cdr3_nt: TGCGCCAGCAGCTTGCGGCCACCCCGCGGACAAGTTCCACAGCCTTACAATGAGCAGTTCTTC; cdr3_aa: CASSLRPPRGQVPQPYNEQFF
v_call: TRBV6-4; clone_size: -; d_call: TRBD2; j_call: TRBJ2-1; cdr3_nt: TGTGCCAGCAGTCCTCTAGCGGGAGCAGGCAATGAGCAGTTCTTC; cdr3_aa: CASSPLAGAGNEQFF
v_call: TRBV5-1; clone_size: -; d_call: TRBD1; j_call: TRBJ1-1; cdr3_nt: TGCGCCAGCAGCTTCCAGGGGGATAACACTGAAGCTTTCTTT; cdr3_aa: CASSFQGDNTEAFF
v_call: TRBV19; clone_size: -; d_call: -; j_call: TRBJ1-6; cdr3_nt: TGTGCCAGTAGGGAGGGATTCTACGCCAATTCACCCCTCCACTTT; cdr3_aa: CASREGFYANSPLHF
v_call: TRBV27; clone_size: -; d_call: TRBD1; j_call: TRBJ2-2; cdr3_nt: TGTGCCAGCAGCCGAGCCGGGACAGGGAGTGGCGGGGAGCTGTTTTTT; cdr3_aa: CASSRAGTGSGGELFF
v_call: TRBV2; clone_size: -; d_call: TRBD1; j_call: TRBJ1-1; cdr3_nt: TGTGCCAGCAGCGAACAGGGGGAGGACACTGAAGCTTTCTTT; cdr3_aa: CASSEQGEDTEAFF
v_call: TRBV11-2; clone_size: -; d_call: -; j_call: TRBJ1-4; cdr3_nt: TGTGCCAGCAGCCTAACCCCAGGCGGGGGTAGGGAAAAACTGTTTTTT; cdr3_aa: CASSLTPGGGREKLFF
v_call: TRBV21-1; clone_size: -; d_call: -; j_call: TRBJ1-2; cdr3_nt: TGTGCCAGCAGCAAAGCGGACCGGACTCTAAACTATGGCTACACCTTC; cdr3_aa: CASSKADRTLNYGYTF
v_call: TRBV3-1/TRBV3-2; clone_size: few; d_call: -; j_call: TRBJ2-1; cdr3_nt: TGTGCCAGCAGCCACACAGCCTCCTACAATGAGCAGTTCTTC; cdr3_aa: CASSHTASYNEQFF